These 32 T cell receptor beta chains were sequenced from one sample in a study of vaccination effects on CD4 cells after COVID-19. Data came from immunoSEQ multiplex PCR; TCRdb stores just in-frame clones and leaves some out. The sample lists about 73,000 clones, roughly 75% occurring once. Having been cultured for under twelve days, the cells underwent CD4+ T cell isolation. Participants completed two doses of the BNT162b2 or mRNA-1273 vaccine. What these receptors recognize is not known. This specimen was CD4+ T cells from PBMCs cultured without peptide, taken after COVID-19 vaccination. The receptors shown here come from a human donor who received a COVID-19 vaccine.

The V and J genes are TRBV2 and TRBJ2-1; 13 positions agree with TRBD2. With V trimmed by 8 bases and J by 9 bases, 4 bases remained unmatched. The CDR3 extends over 13 amino acids. Germline V CDR1 and CDR2: SNHLY, FYNNEI. DNA for the CDR3: TGTGCCAGCTGGGGACTAGCGGGGACTGAGCAGTTCTTC. This sequence encodes CASWGLAGTEQFF.

The sample holds one count of this clone. V and J are TRBV1 and TRBJ2-7; no DNA check was done on the table's D call, TRBD2. TRBV1 has pseudogene status. The CDR3 contains 14 residues. For the CDR3, the DNA is TGCACCAGCAGCCAAGACAGCGGGGAGAGAGAGCAGTACGTC. This gives the protein CTSSQDSGEREQYV.

V is TRBV29-1 and J is TRBJ2-3; unclear D gene. There are 11 residues in the CDR3. CDR1 and CDR2 (germline): SQVTM, ANQGSEA. Trimming left V 4 bases short and J 4 bases short, with 6 bases between. The CDR3 protein is CSVGVADTQYF. In DNA form, the CDR3 reads TGCAGCGTTGGCGTTGCAGATACGCAGTATTTT.

This clone has just a few counts. This chain uses TRBV4-1 with TRBJ1-1; no clear D gene. The CDR3 spans 16 residues. Looked up from germline, CDR1 is MGHRA and CDR2 is YSYEKL. V was clipped by 4 bases and J by 8 bases, with 23 bases between them. CDR3 protein: CASSLPYEGGKKEAFF. The DNA for the CDR3 is TGCGCCAGCAGCCTCCCCTATGAAGGAGGCAAAAAGGAAGCTTTCTTT.

This clone was picked up many times. The CDR3 reads CASSSPQGGNQPQHF. The CDR3 coding sequence is TGTGCCAGCAGTTCCCCTCAAGGCGGCAATCAGCCCCAGCATTTT. The gene calls are TRBV28 and TRBJ1-5; D is unclear. This CDR3 contains 15 residues. Trimming stripped 4 bases from V and 2 bases from J, with 12 bases between. CDR1 is MDHEN, CDR2 SYDVKM, per germline.

This clone was counted a few times. The chain links TRBV29-1 to TRBJ2-3, with 8 bases matching TRBD1. Trimming removed 6 bases from V and 4 bases from J; junction bases left unmatched: 12. CDR1 is SQVTM and CDR2 is ANQGSEA in the germline V gene. There are 15 residues in the CDR3. The CDR3 DNA is TGCAGCGTGTTCCAGGGGGCGCGATCTGCAGATACGCAGTATTTT. Translated: CSVFQGARSADTQYF.

V is TRBV3-1 (or the pseudogene TRBV3-2) and J is TRBJ1-3; D remains unclear. The CDR3 has 14 amino acids. Looked up from germline, CDR1 is LGHDT and CDR2 is YNNKEL (reference sequence). With 2 bases removed from V and 4 bases from J, the gap between germline ends came to 9 bases. The CDR3 region has the DNA TGTGCCAGCAGCCAACGAGCGGGGGGAAACACCATATATTTT. It is translated as CASSQRAGGNTIYF.

The J gene is TRBJ1-5, the V gene TRBV6-2 or TRBV6-3; D gene unclear. Germline assignment: CDR1 MNHEY and CDR2 SVGEGT. The germline V and J ends were trimmed by 5 bases and 1 base, with 3 bases remaining between them. CDR3 length: 12 residues. DNA of the CDR3: TGTGCCAGCAGTAGAAGCAATCAGCCCCAGCATTTT. It is translated as CASSRSNQPQHF.

This chain links TRBV27 with TRBJ2-3, with TRBD2 matching 12 bases. The ends lost 5 bases at V and 1 base at J; junction bases unmatched: 10. This CDR3 contains 18 residues. Looked up from germline, CDR1 is MNHEY and CDR2 is SMNVEV (reference sequence). The CDR3 loop is CASSARLAGVTGTDTQYF. CDR3 bases: TGTGCCAGCAGTGCACGACTAGCGGGGGTTACCGGCACAGATACGCAGTATTTT.

The V gene is TRBV6-6, the J gene TRBJ2-1; TRBD2 agrees at 12 bases. The CDR3 loop spans 15 amino acids. Per germline, CDR1 MNHNY and CDR2 SVGAGI (reference sequence). V trimming: 5 bases; J trimming: 7 bases; junction bases outside the gene matches: 6. The CDR3 DNA reads TGTGCCAGCAGTCAGCTAGCGGGGGGGCCTAATGAGCAGTTCTTC. It is translated as CASSQLAGGPNEQFF.

This chain links TRBV2 with TRBJ1-6, with D possibly TRBD1 on 5 matching bases. There are 12 residues in the CDR3. With 7 bases removed from V and 10 bases from J, the gap between germline ends came to 11 bases. The germline CDR1 and CDR2 sequences are SNHLY and FYNNEI. The CDR3 protein is CASIREGSPLHF. The CDR3, as DNA: TGTGCCAGCATCAGGGAAGGGTCACCCCTCCACTTT.

This sequence joins TRBV5-1 and TRBJ2-5; the D is unclear. Germline V gene data show CDR1 as SGHRS and CDR2 as YFSETQ. The length of the CDR3 is 14 residues. Trimming removed 1 base from V and 5 bases from J, with 12 bases in between. CDR3 nucleotide sequence: TGCGCCAGCAGCTTGTTCGGCGGAGCGGAGACCCAGTACTTC. Amino acid sequence: CASSLFGGAETQYF.

This clone has a handful of counts. The CDR3 bases are TGTGCCAGCAGCCAAGGGACTAGCGGGGGCCTGGTGTACTTC. This sequence encodes CASSQGTSGGLVYF. The chain joins TRBV3-1 (or the pseudogene TRBV3-2) to TRBJ2-5; 13 bases are shared with TRBD2. This CDR3 is built from 14 residues. The germline V gene encodes CDR1 LGHDT and CDR2 YNNKEL (reference sequence). Trimming removed 1 base from V and 13 bases from J; junction bases left unmatched: 6.

This chain connects TRBV6-6 to TRBJ2-3; D is uncertain. The V end lost 5 bases, the J end lost 0 bases, and 18 bases lay between the germline ends. This CDR3 spans 17 amino acids. Germline V gives CDR1 MNHNY, CDR2 SVGAGI (reference sequence). In DNA form, the CDR3 reads TGTGCCAGCAGTCGAGAGGTAACCCCCTCTAGCACAGATACGCAGTATTTT. Translating it yields CASSREVTPSSTDTQYF.

This clone was counted a few times. At the DNA level, this CDR3 is encoded by other sequences in the same sample as well. The chain joins TRBV6-2 or TRBV6-3 to TRBJ1-2; D gene ambiguous. Germline V gene sequence: CDR1 MNHEY, CDR2 SVGEGT. CDR3 length equals 13 residues. V lost 0 bases and J 4 bases, leaving 6 bases between the germline ends. This CDR3 is CASSYSGLYGYTF. The CDR3 DNA reads as TGTGCCAGCAGTTACTCAGGCCTCTATGGCTACACCTTC.

This clone occurred a few times. V gene TRBV6-2 or TRBV6-3 combines with J gene TRBJ1-5, with unresolved D. V dropped 2 bases and J dropped 6 bases, with 8 bases sitting between them. CDR1 and CDR2 from the germline V gene are MNHEY and SVGEGT. This CDR3 region has 13 residues. DNA of the CDR3: TGTGCCAGCAGTTACCCGGGGTCTCAGCCCCAGCATTTT. Residues: CASSYPGSQPQHF.

This chain connects TRBV4-1 to TRBJ2-2; TRBD2 agrees at 8 bases. The CDR3 spans 17 residues. Trimming at V came to 1 base and at J to 4 bases, leaving 8 bases not matched to a gene. The germline V gene has CDR1 MGHRA and CDR2 YSYEKL. The CDR3 loop is CASSQVDMGLVTGELFF. CDR3 DNA: TGCGCCAGCAGCCAAGTAGACATGGGACTAGTCACCGGGGAGCTGTTTTTT.

The rearrangement links TRBV6-1 to TRBJ2-7, with TRBD2 matching over 10 bases. Germline values: CDR1 MNHNS, CDR2 SASEGT. This CDR3 is 15 amino acids long. V was pared by 0 bases and J by 5 bases, with 4 bases of the junction left unmatched. The CDR3 spells CASSEAGSGRDEQYV. CDR3 coding DNA: TGTGCCAGCAGTGAAGCAGGGAGCGGGAGGGACGAGCAGTACGTC.

The chain links TRBV5-1 to TRBJ1-2, with D unclear. Per the germline V gene, CDR1 is SGHRS and CDR2 is YFSETQ. The V gene lost 0 bases and the J gene lost 8 bases, with 11 bases spanning the gap. This CDR3 has 13 residues. The CDR3 DNA reads TGCGCCAGCAGCTTGGCTAGGGAAATGGGCTACACCTTC. Protein: CASSLAREMGYTF.

The gene calls are TRBV7-9 and TRBJ2-7, with 9 bases that match TRBD1. The CDR3 covers 14 residues. Losses at the gene ends were 5 bases for V and 6 bases for J; bases not matched to a gene: 8. From germline, CDR1 is SEHNR and CDR2 FQNEAQ (reference sequence). CDR3 nucleotides: TGTGCCAGCAGCAACGCCGGGACAGGGATCGAGCAGTACGTC. Translating gives CASSNAGTGIEQYV.

The V gene is TRBV7-9, the J gene TRBJ1-2; 7 bases are a match to TRBD1. The CDR3 sequence is 14 residues long. J gave up 7 bases and V 1 base, and 6 bases lay outside the gene matches. From germline, CDR1 is SEHNR and CDR2 FQNEAQ (reference sequence). The DNA for the CDR3 is TGTGCCAGCAGCTTAGAAGGGGGCGCGGTTGGCTACACCTTC. Its translation is CASSLEGGAVGYTF.

The genes are TRBV28 and TRBJ2-7, with D unresolved. Germline CDR1 MDHEN, CDR2 SYDVKM. CDR3 size: 13 residues. The V gene lost 5 bases and the J gene lost 5 bases, with 13 bases spanning the gap. CDR3 residues: CASSAGPGHEQYV. CDR3 coding DNA: TGTGCCAGCAGTGCAGGACCGGGCCACGAGCAGTACGTC.

The V and J genes are TRBV5-1 and TRBJ1-6; no clear D gene. The CDR3 runs to 16 residues. Germline CDR1 reads SGHRS; CDR2 reads YFSETQ. V shed 1 base and J shed 0 bases, with 8 bases lying between them. The CDR3 here is CASSLTVSSYNSPLHF. For the CDR3, the DNA is TGCGCCAGCAGCTTGACGGTGAGCTCCTATAATTCACCCCTCCACTTT.

This clone was seen a single time. CDR3 sequence reads: CASSLFRPSGANVLTF. The CDR3 DNA reads as TGTGCCAGCAGTTTATTCCGTCCCTCTGGGGCCAACGTCCTGACTTTC. The chain couples TRBV28 to TRBJ2-6; D is unclear. CDR1 and CDR2 from the germline V gene are MDHEN and SYDVKM. This CDR3 is built from 16 residues. Trimming shortened V by 1 base and J by 0 bases, and 7 bases separated the two germline ends. The full variable domain, with the rest looked up from reference TRBV28 and TRBJ2-6, is DVKVTQSSRYLVKRTGEKVFLECVQDMDHENMFWYRQDPGLGLRLIYFSYDVKMKEKGDIPEGYSVSREKKERFSLILESASTNQTSMYLCASSLFRPSGANVLTFGAGSRLTVL.

The chain links TRBV9 to TRBJ2-5, with D tentatively TRBD2 (6 bases). In germline, CDR1 is SGDLS, CDR2 YYNGEE. Trimming removed 4 bases from V and 5 bases from J, with 21 bases in between. This CDR3 has 16 amino acids. The CDR3 sequence: CASSPPGGNLGETQYF. In nucleotides, the CDR3 is TGTGCCAGCAGCCCCCCCGGGGGAAATTTAGGGGAGACCCAGTACTTC.

V gene TRBV20-1 combines with J gene TRBJ2-1, with 8 bases identical to TRBD2. This CDR3 is 15 amino acids long. CDR1 and CDR2 from the germline V gene are DFQATT and SNEGSKA (reference sequence). Germline trimming cut 3 bases from V and 8 bases from J; bases unmatched to any gene: 12. The CDR3 nucleotides are TGCAGTGCTAGTGACCGGGGGGGCCATTTAGATGAGCAGTTCTTC. It codes for CSASDRGGHLDEQFF.

The chain links TRBV6-6 to TRBJ2-5; 10 bases are a match to TRBD1. The CDR3 extends over 14 amino acids. Germline CDR1 is MNHNY and CDR2 is SVGAGI (reference sequence). With V trimmed by 4 bases and J by 3 bases, 2 bases remained unmatched. The CDR3: CASSWGQGKETQYF. As DNA, the CDR3 is TGTGCCAGCAGTTGGGGACAGGGGAAAGAGACCCAGTACTTC.

The rearrangement links TRBV5-1 to TRBJ2-1; TRBD2 aligns across 8 bases. CDR3 size: 14 residues. The V gene end was trimmed by 4 bases and the J gene end by 9 bases; junction bases not matched to a gene: 9. CDR1 is SGHRS and CDR2 is YFSETQ in the germline V gene. The DNA for the CDR3 is TGCGCCAGCAGCGGAGGGACTAGTAGTGGTGAGCAGTTCTTC. Protein sequence: CASSGGTSSGEQFF.

This chain joins TRBV7-2 and TRBJ1-2; D is perhaps TRBD1 (6 bases). The V gene's germline CDR1 is SGHTA and CDR2 FQGNSA. Deletions cut 3 bases from V and 6 bases from J, with 8 bases between. The CDR3 is 12 amino acids. The CDR3 DNA sequence: TGTGCCAGCAGCTTTAGGGGGGATGGCTACACCTTC. Protein: CASSFRGDGYTF. Full variable domain (outside the CDR3, taken from reference TRBV7-2 and TRBJ1-2): GAGVSQSPSNKVTEKGKDVELRCDPISGHTALYWYRQSLGQGLEFLIYFQGNSAPDKSGLPSDRFSAERTGGSVSTLTIQRTQQEDSAVYLCASSFRGDGYTFGSGTRLTVV.

The rearrangement uses TRBV12-3 or TRBV12-4 and TRBJ1-1, with D perhaps matching TRBD1 (5 bases). Trimming pared 7 bases from V and 4 bases from J, leaving 10 bases between. This CDR3 is built from 12 residues. The chain's CDR3 is CASTRGRTEAFF. The DNA of the CDR3 is TGTGCCAGCACCCGGGGCCGCACTGAAGCTTTCTTT.

The chain recombines TRBV24-1 with TRBJ2-1; D ambiguous. Germline V gene data show CDR1 as KGHDR and CDR2 as SFDVKD. The V end lost 3 bases, the J end lost 7 bases, and 9 bases lay between the germline ends. The length of the CDR3 is 13 residues. The CDR3 DNA reads as TGTGCCACCAGTGATGGCGCGTCAAATGAGCAGTTCTTC. Translated, it gives CATSDGASNEQFF.

V is TRBV12-5 and J is TRBJ2-6, with a possible D match to TRBD2 (6 bases). The CDR3 loop spans 19 amino acids. V was shortened by 0 bases and J by 2 bases, with 17 bases between the two germline ends. The germline CDR1 and CDR2 sequences are LGHNT and FRNRAP. The CDR3 spells CASGLVPDGSLPGANVLTF. The CDR3 DNA reads TGTGCTAGTGGTTTGGTACCCGACGGGAGTCTGCCTGGGGCCAACGTCCTGACTTTC.